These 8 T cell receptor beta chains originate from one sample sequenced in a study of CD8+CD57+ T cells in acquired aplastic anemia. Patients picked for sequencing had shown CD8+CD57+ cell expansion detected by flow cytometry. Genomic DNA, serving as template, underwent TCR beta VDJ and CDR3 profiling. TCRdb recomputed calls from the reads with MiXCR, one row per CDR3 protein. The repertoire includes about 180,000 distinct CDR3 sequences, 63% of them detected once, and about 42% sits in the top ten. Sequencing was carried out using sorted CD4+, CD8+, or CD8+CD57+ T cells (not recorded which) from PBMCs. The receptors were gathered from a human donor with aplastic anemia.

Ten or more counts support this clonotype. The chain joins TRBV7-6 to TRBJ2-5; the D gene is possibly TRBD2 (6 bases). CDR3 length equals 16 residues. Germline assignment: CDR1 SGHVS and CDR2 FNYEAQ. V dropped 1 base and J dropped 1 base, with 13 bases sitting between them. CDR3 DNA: TGTGCCAGCAGCTTAGTGGGACTCAGACCCCAAGAGACCCAGTACTTC. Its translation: CASSLVGLRPQETQYF.

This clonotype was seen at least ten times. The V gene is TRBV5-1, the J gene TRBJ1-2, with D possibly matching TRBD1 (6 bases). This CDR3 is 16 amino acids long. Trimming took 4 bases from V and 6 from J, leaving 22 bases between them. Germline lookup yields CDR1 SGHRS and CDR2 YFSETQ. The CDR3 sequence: CASSIGLQGRLDGYTF. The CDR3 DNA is TGCGCCAGCAGCATTGGCCTTCAGGGGAGGTTGGATGGCTACACCTTC.

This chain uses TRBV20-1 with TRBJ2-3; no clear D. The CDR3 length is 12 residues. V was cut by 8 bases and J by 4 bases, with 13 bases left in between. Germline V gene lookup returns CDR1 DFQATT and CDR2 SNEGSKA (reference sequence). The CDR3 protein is CSTGEVSDTQYF. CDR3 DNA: TGCAGTACCGGAGAGGTGTCAGATACGCAGTATTTT.

CDR3 in amino acids: CASSVGTSGSNEQYF. CDR3 sequence (DNA): TGTGCCAGCAGCGTAGGAACTAGCGGGAGCAACGAGCAGTACTTC. The chain couples TRBV9 to TRBJ2-7; TRBD2 agrees at 11 bases. CDR3 length: 15 amino acids. Germline CDR1 SGDLS, CDR2 YYNGEE. After removal of 0 bases from V and 5 bases from J, the junction contained 4 bases not matched to a gene.

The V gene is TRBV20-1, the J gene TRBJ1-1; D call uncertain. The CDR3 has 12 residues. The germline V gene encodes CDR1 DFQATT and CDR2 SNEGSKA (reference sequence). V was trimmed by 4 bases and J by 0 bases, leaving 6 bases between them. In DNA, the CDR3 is TGCAGTGCTATGGCAATGAACACTGAAGCTTTCTTT. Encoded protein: CSAMAMNTEAFF.

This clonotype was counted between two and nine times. The CDR3 loop reads CASSASPRSGSYGYTF. The CDR3 DNA reads as TGTGCCAGCAGTGCCTCTCCCCGAAGCGGAAGCTATGGCTACACCTTC. The rearrangement links TRBV6-1 to TRBJ1-2, with D hard to call. This CDR3 is 16 amino acids long. Germline V CDR1 and CDR2: MNHNS, SASEGT. V shed 4 bases and J shed 4 bases, with 19 bases lying between them.

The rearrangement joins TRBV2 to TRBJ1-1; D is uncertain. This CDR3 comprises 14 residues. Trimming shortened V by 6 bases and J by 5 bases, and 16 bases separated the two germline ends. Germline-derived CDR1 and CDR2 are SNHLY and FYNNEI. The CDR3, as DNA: TGTGCCAGCAGCTTAGACCCTAGCGGGACTGAAGCTTTCTTT. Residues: CASSLDPSGTEAFF.

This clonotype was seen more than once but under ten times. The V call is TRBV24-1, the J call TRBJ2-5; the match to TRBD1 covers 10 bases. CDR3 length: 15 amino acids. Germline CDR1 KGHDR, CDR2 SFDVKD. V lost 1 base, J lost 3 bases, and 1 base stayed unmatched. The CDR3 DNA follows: TGTGCCACCAGTGATTTAGGGACAGGGGAAGAGACCCAGTACTTC. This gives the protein CATSDLGTGEETQYF.